Given below is one T cell receptor beta chain in context. This clone was counted only a few times. The antigen this receptor binds is unknown. No much larger clone exists at a distance of one base, and base qualities are not known. The data were obtained in a study of cytomegalovirus exposure and HLA in healthy donors (dated by TCRdb to the late 2010s). With regard to the full study: An earlier analysis of several hundred of the donors reported more than 250 Gb of sequence data and 117 million unique TCR beta sequences from about 200 million T cells. In addition to the first cohort of roughly 670 subjects, a separate validation cohort of 130 or so different subjects was used. Donor age, sex, ethnicity and CMV serostatus were collected together with the repertoire data. Because of strong linkage in the cohort, four or five DR-DQ haplotypes were treated as single units for association and clustering. The study was designed to test whether signatures of past pathogen exposure could be identified by cataloging public T cell receptors. Among the roughly 410 genotyped donors, about 83% belonged to the genetic ancestry cluster associated with self-reported Caucasian donors. The later analysis used no new phenotypic data to find candidate immune exposures, relying instead on TCR beta sequences and their occurrence across donors. HLA typing included class I and class II loci at four-digit resolution. An early release covering approximately 600 HLA-typed donors comprised about 300 gigabases of sequencing data and tens of millions of unique TCR sequences. An earlier analysis of fewer than 700 of the donors applied high-throughput TCR beta sequencing to assess whether each TCR beta V gene segment acted as functional or pseudogenic. A later genetic analysis used genome-wide SNP genotypes for about 60% of the 666 donors, treating that subset as a discovery cohort. All discovery cohort repertoires had been generated on a single sequencing platform. Among almost 400 genotyped donors of the cohort, an average of 235,054 unique TCR beta nucleotide sequences were sequenced per donor, roughly a sixth of them non-productive. The study combined high-throughput TCR immunosequencing, statistical association of individual TCRs with disease status, and machine learning to predict cytomegalovirus infection status. The number of typed donors differed by locus: about 629-630 for A, B, C, DRB1 and DQB1; 500 to 550 for DQA1; approximately 600 for DPA1; and some 430 for DPB1. The study used immunosequencing to profile the T cell repertoires of several hundred subjects and linked those repertoires to cytomegalovirus serostatus. A later analysis re-examined previously published TCR beta repertoires from several hundred donors and added high-resolution HLA genotyping to investigate patterns of TCR occurrence. General study outcomes and caveats: The authors suggested that the approach could potentially be generalized to other disease states and immunological phenotypes. Because HLA typing was missing for some donors at each locus, association tests included only the typed subset. Linkage disequilibrium might explain the correlated functional status among segregating V segments, but an unknown experimental factor could not be ruled out. Sequencing depth was assumed to be roughly uniform across donors in the presence/absence analyses, though that assumption may not hold. In vitro tests confirmed that a few of the cytomegalovirus-associated TCR beta chains recognize cytomegalovirus antigens. The sequencing pipeline was judged likely to have produced a cluster of highly shared sequence variants as a technical artifact. In both the original and validation cohorts, the classifier was reported to diagnose cytomegalovirus status with high specificity and sensitivity. In a later analysis, HLA-associated TCR beta chains showed more clonal expansion and lower generation probabilities than non-associated chains that were equally common. Some IMGT-functional V segments, including TRBV6-2 and TRBV6-3, could not be distinguished by the 87-base-pair reads and were therefore excluded. The earlier analysis of about 600 of the donors excluded roughly 17 rarely observed V segments, including chromosome 9 orphons, because counts were too low. Most TCR sequences were seen in very few donors, while some public TCRs were found in many individuals. An association between a missense DCLRE1C variant and V-gene and J-gene trimming of TCR beta chains was found in a later genetic analysis and replicated in an independent cohort. A further reported finding was that TCR beta sequences accurately predicted the HLA-A and HLA-B alleles for most subjects in the first cohort. Only TCR beta chains were sequenced in this cohort, and the absence of alpha or paired-chain data limited detectable features. When HLA alleles, especially DR and DQ, strongly co-occurred, attributing TCR associations to individual alleles was difficult. At a false discovery rate of 0.05, a later analysis linked 16,951 TCR beta sequences to specific HLA alleles. Broadly in line with IMGT annotations, most TCR beta V segments showed up in productive rearrangements about 87% or about 30% of the time in an earlier analysis of 587 of the donors. Most CMV-associated TCR beta chains appeared to be HLA-restricted in a later analysis, and the HLA associations seemed to be driven largely by CMV exposure. A later analysis reported that several top co-occurrence clusters appeared linked to parvovirus B19, influenza, CMV and Epstein-Barr virus. The study gave a list of some 150 TCR beta chains associated with cytomegalovirus. The only immune exposure information available for the cohort was CMV serostatus. In a later analysis, TCR association rates were found to vary across HLA loci, with the most associated TCRs seen for DRB1 alleles and the fewest for HLA-C alleles. Compared with the 666-donor mean, donors in an Asian-associated ancestry cluster had fewer N-insertions in productive TCRs, according to a later genetic analysis.

In total, 500 to 700 healthy bone marrow donors made up the cohort. At the time of sampling, all cohort members were nominally healthy, though unrecorded immune exposures were likely present. The donor was CMV seronegative and belonged to the group of around 400 seronegative cohort members. Each donor provided a peripheral blood sample, and peripheral blood mononuclear cells were used for TCR beta sequencing. Genomic DNA was extracted from the blood cell samples with the Qiagen DNeasy Blood Extraction Kit. Its CDR3 holds 15 amino acids, cysteine through phenylalanine. Only the CDR3 portion is preserved as DNA: 45 bases, with reading frame beginning at the first base. Trimming costs V 1 base and J 8 bases, and their ends lie 15 bases apart. Per the germline V gene, SGHNT is the CDR1 and YENEEA is the CDR2. Preparation of the library involved the immunoSEQ multiplex PCR assay. The multiplex PCR relied on a mix of 60 forward primers for TCR Vbeta segments and 13 reverse primers for TCR Jbeta segments. Amplification of the CDR3 region of rearranged TCR beta genes was performed with a multiplex PCR assay on genomic DNA. The amplified TCR beta libraries were sequenced on the Illumina HiSeq System as 87-base-pair reads. On the authors' methods: In a later analysis, about 80 million unique TCR beta chains were counted across the 666 repertoires, and roughly 11 million of these chains were shared by at least two donors. Raw reads were error-corrected and collapsed into unique sequences with a nearest-neighbor algorithm that merged closely related sequences to remove PCR and sequencing errors. V, D and J gene segments were assigned by aligning CDR3 sequences to IMGT reference sequences. For a sequence to be retained, at least a six-nucleotide match to both a V gene segment and a J gene segment was required. Rearrangements were classified as productive when the CDR3 lacked stop codons and remained in frame with V and J, and all other rearrangements were classified as non-productive. CDR3 was defined by IMGT convention, running from the second conserved V-encoded cysteine to the conserved J-encoded phenylalanine. The earlier analysis of approximately 500 of the donors excluded sequences that lacked an unambiguous match to a single V gene segment. In an earlier analysis of approximately 610 of the donors, V segments were called functional above 56.7% productive rearrangements and were called segregating when the between-donor standard deviation exceeded 5%. A statistical classification framework was built to diagnose cytomegalovirus status from the catalog of TCR beta chain sequences. V and J gene assignment, in a later analysis, came from comparing TCR nucleotide sequences with IMGT/GENE-DB human TR gene sequences. A later analysis assigned CDR3 sequences and most-parsimonious VDJ recombination scenarios with the TCRdist pipeline. In a later analysis, each TCR beta chain was defined by its CDR3 amino acid sequence together with its V-gene family, and reads lacking a unique V-gene family were excluded. A later analysis removed roughly 590 highly shared, low-generation-probability nucleotide sequences to deal with suspected cross-contamination and a sequencing artifact. In a later analysis, a clonal expansion index was calculated for each public chain from normalized within-repertoire ranks of inferred template counts. Generation probabilities in a later analysis came from a VDJ recombination model fitted to out-of-frame rearrangements, and those results were checked against IGoR. Hypergeometric tests were used in a later analysis to score TCR-TCR, TCR-HLA and TCR-CMV co-occurrence, with a repertoire-size bias correction applied to the TCR pairs. To estimate false discovery rates, a later analysis permuted the HLA or CMV assignments 20 times. In a later analysis, co-occurring TCRs were grouped using DBSCAN, with TCRdist sequence similarity added in when clustering inside HLA-allele-positive subsets. Repertoires with fewer than 30,000 or more than 120,000 public chains, plus five repertoires with anomalous nucleotide sharing, were excluded from co-occurrence clustering. Drawn from immuneACCESS, this table holds only the in-frame rearrangements with V and J called that TCRdb kept. Clones are partly lost; checked studies trace under half to an unresolved V gene and leave the rest unexplained. The V and J calls and clone size come from that table; D and trimming were worked out from the DNA. The sample has approximately 210,000 clones on record, approximately 86% of them singletons. The ten biggest clones cover 1.5% to 2% of the sample.

Rearrangement joined TRBV11-3 to TRBJ2-1; tentative D gene TRBD2, with 7 bases matching. This sequence was found in a woman between 18 and 30 years old in good health and CMV-seronegative. Sample: PBMCs. The nucleotide sequence is TGTGCCAGCAGCTTAGGAGGGGGGGAGGTCCATGAGCAGTTCTTC. This gives the protein CASSLGGGEVHEQFF.